The 20 T cell receptor beta chains presented below share a single source sample, sequenced in a study of technical replicates of blood from a handful of donors (dated by TCRdb to between 2016 and 2019). Library creation used the immunoSEQ multiplex PCR assay. Drawn from immuneACCESS, this table holds only the in-frame rearrangements with V and J called that TCRdb kept. Clones are partly lost; checked studies trace under half to an unresolved V gene and leave the rest unexplained. Within this sample are 75,000 to 100,000 clones, with roughly 96% of them counted one time only. Together, the top ten hold roughly 0.33% of the sample. Sequenced input: T cells isolated from PBMCs. Every receptor here comes from a human donor in good health.

The J gene is TRBJ2-7, the V gene TRBV7-7; D gene uncertain. Per germline, CDR1 SSHAT and CDR2 FNYEAQ (reference sequence). V was trimmed by 3 bases and J by 2 bases, leaving 8 bases between them. This CDR3 is 13 amino acids long. For the CDR3, the DNA is TGTGCCAGCAGCTTCCAGGTAGCCTACGAGCAGTACTTC. Its protein is CASSFQVAYEQYF.

This rearrangement joins TRBV30 to TRBJ1-2; no firm D call. Germline V gene sequence: CDR1 GTSNPN, CDR2 SVGIG (reference sequence). The ends were cut back, 0 bases at V and 5 bases at J, with 10 bases in the middle. CDR3 length: 13 residues. CDR3 nucleotides: TGTGCCTGGAGTGTTTCCCAGATTTATGGCTACACCTTC. This sequence encodes CAWSVSQIYGYTF.

The V call is TRBV15, the J call TRBJ1-3; D gene ambiguous. Trimming left V 0 bases short and J 1 base short, with 7 bases between. Germline V gene lookup returns CDR1 LNHNV and CDR2 YYDKDF (reference sequence). The CDR3 length is 15 residues. The CDR3: CATSRDRLSGNTIYF. The CDR3 nucleotides are TGTGCCACCAGCAGAGATAGACTTTCTGGAAACACCATATATTTT.

J is TRBJ2-1 and V is TRBV19; weak D call: TRBD1 (6 bases). Trimming took 5 bases from V and 15 from J, leaving 20 bases between them. From germline, CDR1 is LNHDA and CDR2 SQIVND (reference sequence). This CDR3 is built from 13 residues. The CDR3, as DNA: TGTGCCAGTAGTCTGGACCTTAACAGGGTTCTGTTCTTC. Protein sequence: CASSLDLNRVLFF.

DNA of the CDR3: TGTGCCAGCAGCGTACTTAGGGCGGGCACTGAAGCTTTCTTT. It specifies CASSVLRAGTEAFF. This chain joins TRBV9 and TRBJ1-1, with D unresolved. This CDR3 is 14 amino acids long. Germline values: CDR1 SGDLS, CDR2 YYNGEE. V was cut by 1 base and J by 4 bases, with 11 bases left in between.

The rearrangement uses TRBV7-8 and TRBJ2-3; D not certain. This CDR3 spans 14 amino acids. Trimming removed 5 bases from V and 5 bases from J, with 14 bases in between. Germline CDR1 is SGHVS and CDR2 is FQNEAQ. The CDR3 spells CASSVGEFVDTQYF. CDR3 coding DNA: TGTGCCAGCAGCGTCGGTGAATTTGTAGATACGCAGTATTTT.

The DNA for the CDR3 is TGTGCCAGCAGCGTGGACAGGTTTGACGGCTACACCTTC. It translates to CASSVDRFDGYTF. J is TRBJ1-2 and V is TRBV7-9; 7 bases agree with TRBD1. The V gene end was trimmed by 5 bases and the J gene end by 8 bases; junction bases not matched to a gene: 8. The CDR3 length is 13 residues. Germline CDR1 SEHNR, CDR2 FQNEAQ (reference sequence).

The V call is TRBV6-5, the J call TRBJ1-2; weak D call: TRBD1 (5 bases). V gave up 6 bases and J gave up 6 bases, with 20 bases separating them. This CDR3 contains 15 residues. The germline gives CDR1 MNHEY, CDR2 SVGAGI. CDR3 DNA sequence: TGTGCCAGCAGAAGCTTTGAAGGGGAAAGAGATGGCTACACCTTC. Translated: CASRSFEGERDGYTF.

The chain is built from TRBV9 and TRBJ2-1, with unresolved D. The CDR3 runs 15 residues. Germline CDR1 reads SGDLS; CDR2 reads YYNGEE. Trimming took off 0 bases at V and 8 bases at J, with 15 bases between the two ends. CDR3 in DNA: TGTGCCAGCAGCGTAGTAGAACTCGGAGCTGATGAGCAGTTCTTC. Protein product: CASSVVELGADEQFF.

The chain is built from TRBV19 and TRBJ1-3; no firm D call. The V gene lost 1 base and the J gene lost 4 bases, with 5 bases spanning the gap. Germline V gene lookup returns CDR1 LNHDA and CDR2 SQIVND (reference sequence). The CDR3 covers 13 residues. CDR3 sequence (DNA): TGTGCCAGTAGTATAGGCAGAGGAAACACCATATATTTT. Protein product: CASSIGRGNTIYF. The full variable domain, in which reference TRBV19 and TRBJ1-3 provide the parts outside the CDR3, is DGGITQSPKYLFRKEGQNVTLSCEQNLNHDAMYWYRQDPGQGLRLIYYSQIVNDFQKGDIAEGYSVSREKKESFPLTVTSAQKNPTAFYLCASSIGRGNTIYFGEGSWLTVV.

The CDR3 region has the DNA TGTGCCACCAGCAGAGGGGGCCAGGTGGGGACTGAAGCTTTCTTT. Protein: CATSRGGQVGTEAFF. The chain uses TRBV15 and TRBJ1-1, with a tentative D call TRBD1 (5 bases). V gave up 1 base and J gave up 5 bases, with 14 bases separating them. Germline CDR1 and CDR2: LNHNV and YYDKDF (reference sequence). The CDR3 runs 15 residues.

J is TRBJ2-1 and V is TRBV7-2; D is ambiguous. The CDR3 totals 11 residues. The V end lost 5 bases, the J end lost 8 bases, and 7 bases lay between the germline ends. From germline, CDR1 is SGHTA and CDR2 FQGNSA. CDR3 sequence reads: CASSLYDEQFF. CDR3 sequence (DNA): TGTGCCAGCAGCCTATACGATGAGCAGTTCTTC.

About this clone itself: Within the sample, other DNA sequences also encode this same CDR3. The chain joins TRBV27 to TRBJ2-1, with 8 positions matching TRBD2. V lost 5 bases to trimming and J lost 2 bases; unmatched junction nucleotides: 2. The germline V gene has CDR1 MNHEY and CDR2 SMNVEV (reference sequence). This CDR3 is 14 amino acids long. CDR3: CASSLTSAYNEQFF. DNA for the CDR3: TGTGCCAGCAGTCTGACTAGCGCCTACAATGAGCAGTTCTTC.

J is TRBJ1-2 and V is TRBV21-1. TRBV21-1 is given as a pseudogene. The length of the CDR3 is 17 residues. Written as DNA, the CDR3 is TGTGCCAGCACCGCGGAGCATCGGGAGCCCCGGGGCTATGGCTACACCTTC. It translates to CASTAEHREPRGYGYTF.

The rearrangement uses TRBV11-3 and TRBJ1-2, with a weak D call TRBD1 (5 bases). Trimming removed 4 bases from V and 2 bases from J, with 11 bases in between. Looked up from germline, CDR1 is SGHNT and CDR2 is YENEEA. The length of the CDR3 is 14 residues. This CDR3 is CASSYRRENYGYTF. For the CDR3, the DNA is TGTGCCAGCAGCTACAGGAGGGAGAACTATGGCTACACCTTC.

The chain couples TRBV5-1 to TRBJ2-5; weak D call: TRBD1 (5 bases). Germline V gives CDR1 SGHRS, CDR2 YFSETQ. V lost 3 bases and J lost 1, with 10 bases in between. CDR3 length: 14 amino acids. Here the CDR3 reads CASSSSGIQETQYF. The CDR3, as DNA: TGCGCCAGCAGCTCATCAGGGATCCAAGAGACCCAGTACTTC.

A single count supports this clone. This chain connects TRBV11-3 to TRBJ2-3; possibly TRBD2 for D (6 bases). Trimming left V 5 bases short and J 2 bases short, with 17 bases between. Looked up from germline, CDR1 is SGHNT and CDR2 is YENEEA. This CDR3 region has 16 residues. CDR3 protein: CASSPTWAGTTDTQYF. The DNA for the CDR3 is TGTGCCAGCAGCCCTACCTGGGCGGGAACCACAGATACGCAGTATTTT.

A single count supports this clone. This rearrangement joins TRBV6-1 to TRBJ2-1; D gene unclear. Germline V CDR1 and CDR2: MNHNS, SASEGT. The CDR3 is 15 residues long. Between the trimmed V and J ends, which lost 7 bases and 0 bases, there was a span of 13 bases. The CDR3 DNA reads as TGTGCCAGCACCGAACGACTGGTCTCCTACAATGAGCAGTTCTTC. Its protein is CASTERLVSYNEQFF.

The genes are TRBV12-5 and TRBJ2-1; 7 bases agree with TRBD2. The CDR3 is made up of 19 amino acids. Germline CDR1 is LGHNT and CDR2 is FRNRAP. J lost 4 bases, V lost 1 base, and 16 bases had no gene match. CDR3 in DNA: TGTGCTAGTGGTTTGGCAAGAAACCTGGGCAGGGAGGGTTACAATGAGCAGTTCTTC. Its protein product is CASGLARNLGREGYNEQFF.

The chain carries TRBV9 and TRBJ2-3, with 9 bases fitting TRBD2. The CDR3 has 14 amino acids. CDR1 is SGDLS and CDR2 is YYNGEE in the germline V gene. J lost 6 bases, V lost 6 bases, and 8 bases had no gene match. Here the CDR3 reads CASTSSGGLDTQYF. The CDR3 DNA sequence: TGTGCCAGCACCTCGAGCGGGGGGCTGGATACGCAGTATTTT. The complete variable domain, with remaining parts taken from reference TRBV9 and TRBJ2-3, reads DSGVTQTPKHLITATGQRVTLRCSPRSGDLSVYWYQQSLDQGLQFLIQYYNGEERAKGNILERFSAQQFPDLHSELNLSSLELGDSALYFCASTSSGGLDTQYFGPGTRLTVL.